The next 17 T cell receptor beta chains were all read from a single sample in a study of blood T cell repertoires in COVID-19. The data were produced by immunoSEQ multiplex PCR, yet TCRdb's version contains in-frame clones alone and is incomplete. The data show fewer than 200,000 clones, with roughly 85% seen just once and 15% to 20% held by the top ten. The sequenced sample consisted of PBMCs or T cells enriched from blood (not recorded which). The source is a woman between 65 and 79 years old in a cohort exposed to, infected with or recovered from COVID-19 (not recorded which).

The chain carries TRBV2 and TRBJ1-1; D is perhaps TRBD1 (5 bases). V lost 5 bases and J lost 0, with 10 bases in between. CDR3 length equals 14 residues. Per germline, CDR1 SNHLY and CDR2 FYNNEI. Here the CDR3 reads CASSRQTMNTEAFF. CDR3 sequence (DNA): TGTGCCAGCAGTAGACAGACAATGAACACTGAAGCTTTCTTT.

The chain joins TRBV10-3 to TRBJ2-1; 10 bases fit TRBD1. This CDR3 region has 15 residues. Germline V gives CDR1 ENHRY, CDR2 SYGVKD. V was pared by 6 bases and J by 6 bases, with 8 bases of the junction left unmatched. For the CDR3, the DNA is TGTGCCATCAGGGAGCCGGGACAGGGGCGCAATGAGCAGTTCTTC. Its protein product is CAIREPGQGRNEQFF.

The chain joins TRBV9 to TRBJ2-1, with a possible D match to TRBD2 (6 bases). This CDR3 is built from 15 residues. The germline V gene has CDR1 SGDLS and CDR2 YYNGEE. The ends were cut back, 5 bases at V and 4 bases at J, with 16 bases in the middle. The CDR3 region has the DNA TGTGCCAGCAGTGATTCACGGACTATGTACAATGAGCAGTTCTTC. Residues: CASSDSRTMYNEQFF.

The CDR3 nucleotides are TGTGCCAGCAGCTTACAAGTTACGGGCTACGAGCAGTACTTC. Translating gives CASSLQVTGYEQYF. The chain recombines TRBV7-2 with TRBJ2-7; no clear D gene. V lost 2 bases, J lost 3 bases, and 11 bases lay in between. The length of the CDR3 is 14 residues. Per germline, CDR1 SGHTA and CDR2 FQGNSA.

The rearrangement joins TRBV28 to TRBJ2-3; 15 nucleotides match TRBD2. J was trimmed by 9 bases and V by 5 bases; bases with no gene match: 9. The CDR3 totals 16 residues. CDR1 and CDR2 from the germline V gene are MDHEN and SYDVKM. CDR3 region: CASSPAGTSGRNTQYF. CDR3 nucleotide sequence: TGTGCCAGCAGTCCGGCCGGGACTAGCGGGAGGAACACGCAGTATTTT.

The CDR3 is CATSDPRVSTDTQYF. In DNA, the CDR3 is TGTGCCACCAGTGACCCCAGGGTGAGCACAGATACGCAGTATTTT. The rearrangement joins TRBV24-1 to TRBJ2-3; tentative D call: TRBD1 (5 bases). V was shortened by 4 bases and J by 0 bases, with 10 bases between the two germline ends. The CDR3 extends over 15 amino acids. Germline-derived CDR1 and CDR2 are KGHDR and SFDVKD.

The J gene is TRBJ2-5, the V gene TRBV5-6, with 11 bases lining up with TRBD1. V lost 4 bases to trimming and J lost 4 bases; unmatched junction nucleotides: 3. The V gene's germline CDR1 is SGHDT and CDR2 YYEEEE. This CDR3 is built from 14 residues. This CDR3 reads CASSAGTGGETQYF. Here the CDR3 DNA reads TGTGCCAGCAGCGCCGGGACAGGGGGAGAGACCCAGTACTTC.

The V call is TRBV5-1, the J call TRBJ2-7, with D perhaps matching TRBD1 (5 bases). The CDR3 sequence is 15 residues long. Germline loops: CDR1 SGHRS, CDR2 YFSETQ. The V end lost 3 bases, the J end lost 8 bases, and 21 bases lay between the germline ends. CDR3 sequence reads: CASSYQDILIEQQYF. As DNA, the CDR3 is TGCGCCAGCAGCTATCAGGACATCCTAATAGAACAGCAGTACTTC.

The chain combines TRBV5-5 with TRBJ1-6; D not resolved. Germline CDR1 and CDR2: SGHKS and YYEKEE (reference sequence). Trimming took 1 base from V and 1 from J, leaving 9 bases between them. The CDR3 runs 16 residues. The CDR3 is CASSLRSGSYNSPLHF. The CDR3 DNA sequence: TGTGCCAGCAGCTTGAGATCGGGATCCTATAATTCACCCCTCCACTTT.

The J gene is TRBJ2-7, the V gene TRBV3-1 (or the pseudogene TRBV3-2), with a tentative D call TRBD2 (5 bases). The germline V gene has CDR1 LGHDT and CDR2 YNNKEL (reference sequence). The CDR3 sequence is 13 residues long. V was shortened by 4 bases and J by 6 bases, with 13 bases between the two germline ends. This chain's CDR3 is CASSRRGSGEQYF. The DNA for the CDR3 is TGTGCCAGCAGCCGTAGAGGGTCAGGCGAGCAGTACTTC.

The chain carries TRBV2 and TRBJ2-1, with TRBD2 identical over 12 bases. Germline lookup yields CDR1 SNHLY and CDR2 FYNNEI. The CDR3 has 15 amino acids. With V trimmed by 7 bases and J by 4 bases, 5 bases remained unmatched. CDR3 loop: CASTLGLAGYNEQFF. The CDR3 DNA sequence: TGTGCCAGCACCCTCGGACTAGCGGGATACAATGAGCAGTTCTTC.

The chain combines TRBV10-3 with TRBJ2-5, with D tentatively TRBD1 (6 bases). The germline V gene has CDR1 ENHRY and CDR2 SYGVKD. Trimming took 4 bases from V and 5 from J, leaving 8 bases between them. There are 12 residues in the CDR3. The CDR3 DNA is TGTGCCATCAGTGCCGGACAGGAGACCCAGTACTTC. This encodes CAISAGQETQYF.

In its sample, this clone was seen once. The V call is TRBV6-5, the J call TRBJ1-3, with 10 bases aligning to TRBD1. The CDR3 loop spans 15 amino acids. Germline V CDR1 and CDR2: MNHEY, SVGAGI. CDR3 protein: CATGTGAGSGNTIYF. In DNA, the CDR3 is TGTGCGACCGGGACAGGGGCCGGCTCTGGAAACACCATATATTTT.

The genes are TRBV4-2 and TRBJ2-1; D uncertain. V lost 1 base and J lost 6, with 22 bases in between. The V gene's germline CDR1 is LGHNA and CDR2 YNFKEQ. The CDR3 has 18 residues. The CDR3 region has the DNA TGTGCCAGCAGCCAAGCCCCTGGCCGCCCGCCGACGGGCAATGAGCAGTTCTTC. Protein product: CASSQAPGRPPTGNEQFF.

The chain carries TRBV7-8 and TRBJ1-5, with D hard to call. The CDR3 has 14 amino acids. The V and J ends lost 1 base and 3 bases respectively, with 7 bases between them. CDR1 is SGHVS, CDR2 FQNEAQ, per germline. The CDR3 DNA is TGTGCCAGCAGCTTAGGGTGGCTCAATCAGCCCCAGCATTTT. Its translation is CASSLGWLNQPQHF.

A few counts support this clone. This chain joins TRBV5-6 and TRBJ2-1, with D possibly matching TRBD1 (6 bases). CDR3 length equals 13 residues. In germline, CDR1 is SGHDT, CDR2 YYEEEE. Trimming removed 2 bases from V and 5 bases from J, with 8 bases in between. The CDR3 region has the DNA TGTGCCAGCAGCTTTGGACAGAACAATGAGCAGTTCTTC. Encoded protein: CASSFGQNNEQFF.

The chain carries TRBV18 and TRBJ2-3, with 7 bases identical to TRBD1. This CDR3 has 15 amino acids. Germline CDR1 reads KGHSH; CDR2 reads LQKENI. J gave up 6 bases and V 6 bases, and 12 bases lay outside the gene matches. CDR3: CASSPPGQWGDTQYF. For the CDR3, the DNA is TGTGCCAGCTCGCCTCCGGGACAGTGGGGCGATACGCAGTATTTT.